These T cell receptor beta chains were read from a single sample in a study of cytomegalovirus exposure and HLA in healthy donors. Sequencing was performed with immunoSEQ multiplex PCR; in TCRdb, only in-frame clones are kept and a portion is missing. The sample contains some 160,000 clones, approximately 77% of which appear only once. What was sequenced was PBMCs. The receptors derive from a man in his fifties in good health and CMV-seropositive. The CDR3 runs from the conserved cysteine through the conserved F or W. A D gene is named only where the DNA matches it firmly. Not every row has a clone size; where given, it reads once, few, many or a size class.

V	D	J	size	DNA	CDR3
TRBV4-3	.	TRBJ2-7	.	TGCGCCAGCAGCCAAGATGAAGGGGCCGAGCAGTACTTC	CASSQDEGAEQYF
TRBV18	TRBD1	TRBJ1-3	.	TGTGCCAGCTCTGCTAATTCCGGGACAGCTGGAAACACCATATATTTT	CASSANSGTAGNTIYF
TRBV4-3	.	TRBJ1-5	.	TGCGCCAGCAGCCAAGATGACAGACGCAATCAGCCCCAGCATTTT	CASSQDDRRNQPQHF
TRBV6-1	TRBD1	TRBJ2-2	.	TGTGCCAACCGGGACAGGAACACCGGGGAGCTGTTTTTT	CANRDRNTGELFF
TRBV7-8	TRBD2	TRBJ2-3	.	TGTGCCAGCAGCTCCGGGACTAGCGGGGGCCTCACAGATACGCAGTATTTT	CASSSGTSGGLTDTQYF
TRBV4-2	.	TRBJ1-1	few	TGTGCCAGCAGCCAAGATGGGCAGGGATACACTGAAGCTTTCTTT	CASSQDGQGYTEAFF
TRBV4-1	.	TRBJ2-3	.	TGCGCCAGCAGCCAAGACCCCGGACAGCTCACAGATACGCAGTATTTT	CASSQDPGQLTDTQYF
TRBV4-1	TRBD2	TRBJ2-5	.	TGCGCCAGCAGCCCTTATTCCGGAGCGGGGGGAGAAGAGACCCAGTACTTC	CASSPYSGAGGEETQYF
TRBV7-9	.	TRBJ2-1	.	TGTGCCAGCGAGCGGAACAATGAGCAGTTCTTC	CASERNNEQFF
TRBV6-6	.	TRBJ2-5	few	TGTGCCAGCAATTGGCGGATTGAGGCAGAGACCCAGTACTTC	CASNWRIEAETQYF
TRBV2	TRBD1	TRBJ2-5	.	TGTGCCAGCACCGTAGACAGGGCGCACGAGACCCAGTACTTC	CASTVDRAHETQYF
TRBV29-1	.	TRBJ2-3	.	TGCAGCGTTGGCCCGGGAGATACGCAGTATTTT	CSVGPGDTQYF
TRBV15	TRBD2	TRBJ2-5	few	TGTGCCACCAGCAGACGGGTAGCGGGAGCGTACCAAGAGACCCAGTACTTC	CATSRRVAGAYQETQYF
TRBV7-3	TRBD1	TRBJ1-2	once	TGTGCCAGCAGCTTAACGGGGACAGGAGGCCAGAGCTACACCTTC	CASSLTGTGGQSYTF
TRBV7-9	TRBD1	TRBJ1-2	.	TGTGCCAGCAGCGTCCACGGGACAGGGGGGCATGGCTACACCTTC	CASSVHGTGGHGYTF
TRBV6-5	.	TRBJ2-3	.	TGTGCCAGCGGCAGTTCCCTGGGCGGGGCAGATACGCAGTATTTT	CASGSSLGGADTQYF
TRBV6-4	.	TRBJ2-1	once	TGTGCCAGCAGTGTGGAGGTGCCCTACAATGAGCAGTTCTTC	CASSVEVPYNEQFF
TRBV7-6	TRBD2	TRBJ2-7	.	TGTGCCAGCAGCTATGACGGACTAGGAACCTACGAGCAGTACTTC	CASSYDGLGTYEQYF
TRBV7-9	TRBD1	TRBJ2-1	.	TGTGCCAGCAGCTTCACTAGGGACAGGCCTTACAATGAGCAGTTCTTC	CASSFTRDRPYNEQFF
TRBV2	.	TRBJ2-5	.	TGTGCCAGCAGTGAAGGTTCGGGGAGAGAGACCCAGTACTTC	CASSEGSGRETQYF
TRBV30	.	TRBJ1-1	.	TGTGCCTGGAGTATCGTGGGGGGAGCTTTCTTT	CAWSIVGGAFF
TRBV25-1	.	TRBJ2-2	.	TGTGCCAGCAGTGAATCCGGGTATCACACCGGGGAGCTGTTTTTT	CASSESGYHTGELFF
TRBV5-8	TRBD1	TRBJ1-6	.	TGTGCCAGCAGCGATACAGGGGATCGGCCCCTCCACTTT	CASSDTGDRPLHF
TRBV9	.	TRBJ2-2	.	TGTGCCAGCAGCGTCGGGAGCGGGGAGCTGTTTTTT	CASSVGSGELFF
TRBV20-1	TRBD1	TRBJ1-2	.	TGCAGTGCTTGGGGACAGGGAAAGTACTTC	CSAWGQGKYF
TRBV4-1	TRBD2	TRBJ2-1	once	TGCGCCAGCAGCCTTGGGACTAGCGGGGGGGCTAGCTACAATGAGCAGTTCTTC	CASSLGTSGGASYNEQFF
TRBV2	TRBD2	TRBJ2-1	.	TGTGCCAGCCAGTTAGCGGGGGCCTCCTACAATGAGCAGTTCTTC	CASQLAGASYNEQFF
TRBV7-9	TRBD1	TRBJ1-1	.	TGTGCCAGCAGCTTAGCGGGACAGGGCACTGAAGCTTTCTTT	CASSLAGQGTEAFF
TRBV4-3	.	TRBJ1-6	.	TGCGCCAGCAGCCAAGCTGATGGGGCTGGGTCACCCCTCCACTTT	CASSQADGAGSPLHF
TRBV7-3	.	TRBJ2-5	.	TGTGCCAGCAGCGCCAGGGAGGGGGGTCAAGAGACCCAGTACTTC	CASSAREGGQETQYF
TRBV11-2	TRBD1	TRBJ1-1	.	TGTGCCAGCAGCGCGCAGGGGGCGCGGAACACTGAAGCTTTCTTT	CASSAQGARNTEAFF
TRBV2	TRBD1	TRBJ2-1	.	TGTGCCAGCAGTACCCGGGACAGGGTGTTTGAGCAGTTCTTC	CASSTRDRVFEQFF
TRBV7-9	TRBD1	TRBJ1-6	.	TGTGCCAGCAGCTCCTTCCGGGACAGGGATTCACCCCTCCACTTT	CASSSFRDRDSPLHF
TRBV6-5	TRBD1	TRBJ1-6	once	TGTGCCAGCAGGTTGGACAGGTCGACACCCCTCCACTTT	CASRLDRSTPLHF
TRBV12-5	.	TRBJ2-1	.	TGTGCTAGTGGTTTCTCGTTAACGGGGGATGAGCAGTTCTTC	CASGFSLTGDEQFF
TRBV5-4	TRBD1	TRBJ2-3	.	TGTGCCAGCAGCACAAGAGGACAGGGTAGGACAGATACGCAGTATTTT	CASSTRGQGRTDTQYF
TRBV13	.	TRBJ1-6	few	TGTGCCAGCAGCCCCAGCGGGGGGAAGGGGAATTCACCCCTCCACTTT	CASSPSGGKGNSPLHF
TRBV15	.	TRBJ1-2	few	TGTGCCACCAGCTTATCCCCCGGGGAAGGCTACACCTTC	CATSLSPGEGYTF
TRBV10-2	.	TRBJ1-6	once	TGCGCCAGCAGTGAGAGCCCCCTCTATAATTCACCCCTCCACTTT	CASSESPLYNSPLHF
TRBV28	TRBD1	TRBJ2-7	.	TGTGCCAGCAGTTTGGGGACAGGGTGGTACGAGCAGTACTTC	CASSLGTGWYEQYF
TRBV27	.	TRBJ2-7	.	TGTGCCAGCACTACTGGAGGGGAGCAGTACTTC	CASTTGGEQYF
TRBV7-2	.	TRBJ2-3	.	TGTGCCAGCAGCGCGGGGACAGATACGCAGTATTTT	CASSAGTDTQYF
TRBV7-9	TRBD1	TRBJ2-7	few	TGTGCCAGCAGCTTATGGACCGGGACAGGAGGCAACGAGCAGTACTTC	CASSLWTGTGGNEQYF
TRBV4-2	TRBD1	TRBJ1-2	few	TGTGCCAGCAGCCAAGGGGACGGGACAGTTGATGGCTACACCTTC	CASSQGDGTVDGYTF
TRBV4-2	.	TRBJ1-5	.	TGTGCCAGCAGCCAAGTCGCCGAGGGCCTCGGGCCCCAGCATTTT	CASSQVAEGLGPQHF
TRBV7-8	TRBD2	TRBJ2-1	.	TGTGCCAGCAGCTTCGGGGTAGCGGGGGCCTACAATGAGCAGTTCTTC	CASSFGVAGAYNEQFF
TRBV28	.	TRBJ1-5	.	TGTGCCAGCAGGATTGGAGGGCAGCCCCAGCATTTT	CASRIGGQPQHF
TRBV11-2	.	TRBJ2-7	.	TGTGCCAGCAGCTTAGTCCCCCCCGGGGGTGGAGAGGGCGAGCAGTACTTC	CASSLVPPGGGEGEQYF
TRBV19	TRBD2	TRBJ2-7	.	TGTGCCAGTAGTACCCGGACTAGCGGGGCCGTCTACGAGCAGTACTTC	CASSTRTSGAVYEQYF
TRBV14	.	TRBJ1-1	.	TGTGCCAGCAGCCAAGGGGGCTGGGAAGCTTTCTTT	CASSQGGWEAFF
TRBV7-2	TRBD2	TRBJ2-2	.	TGTGCCAGCAGCCTTAGCGGGGACCCAGGCGGGGAGCTGTTTTTT	CASSLSGDPGGELFF